Sequencing of this T cell receptor (beta chain) was carried out in a study of blood T cell repertoires in COVID-19. As for the study in general: COVID-19 samples from acute and convalescent phases originated in the United States, Italy and Spain. PBMCs, B-cell-depleted T cells, or T cells were the source of the cDNA or gDNA that made up the material.

Clones were sequenced by immunoSEQ multiplex PCR, and TCRdb holds only the in-frame ones, with some missing. The table lists 45,000 to 70,000 clones, 80% of them singletons. Trimming cost V 8 bases and J 6 bases, with 16 bases left between them. The CDR3 runs to 13 residues. Germline CDR1 and CDR2: LNHDA and SQIVND (reference sequence). This TCR derives from a man aged 55 to 69 with acute or convalescent COVID-19. Material for sequencing was peripheral blood. The chain carries TRBV19 and TRBJ1-1, with D possibly matching TRBD1 (6 bases). For the CDR3, the DNA is TGTGCCAGTTGGACAGCCTCACGGGCTGAAGCTTTCTTT. It translates to CASWTASRAEAFF.